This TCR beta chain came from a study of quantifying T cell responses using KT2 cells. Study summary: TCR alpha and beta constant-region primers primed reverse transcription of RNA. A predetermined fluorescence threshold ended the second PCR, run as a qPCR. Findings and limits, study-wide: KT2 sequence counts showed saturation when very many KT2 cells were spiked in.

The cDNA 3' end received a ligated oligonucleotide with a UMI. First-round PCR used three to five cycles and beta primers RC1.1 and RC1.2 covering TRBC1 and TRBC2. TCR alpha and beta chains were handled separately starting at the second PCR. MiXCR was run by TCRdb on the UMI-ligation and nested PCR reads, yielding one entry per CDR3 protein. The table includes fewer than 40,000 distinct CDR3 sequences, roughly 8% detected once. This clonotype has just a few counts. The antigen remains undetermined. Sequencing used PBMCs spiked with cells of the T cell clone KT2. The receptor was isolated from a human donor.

The CDR3 bases are TGCAGTGCTAATGTCGACTCCTACGAGCAGTACTTC. Its protein product is CSANVDSYEQYF. This sequence joins TRBV20-1 and TRBJ2-7; D is uncertain. V was trimmed by 4 bases and J by 0 bases, leaving 7 bases between them. Germline V gives CDR1 DFQATT, CDR2 SNEGSKA (reference sequence). The CDR3 loop spans 12 amino acids.